This entry lists 4 T cell receptor beta chains sequenced from one sample in a study of Ad26.COV2.S vaccination and SARS-CoV-2 variants. As to treatment: some 20 received Ad26.COV2.S at low or high dose, single or two shots; five or six received placebo; per-sample allocation not given. At day 63 after the first vaccine or placebo injection, samples were drawn. This table comes from immunoSEQ multiplex PCR, and its TCRdb copy is limited to in-frame clones, with some not included. The sample has some 300,000 clones, 86% seen once. Material: peripheral blood, obtained in a trial of Ad26.COV2.S vaccine versus placebo. The source is a person aged 18-60 years who received the Ad26.COV2.S COVID-19 vaccine or a placebo.

V usage is TRBV9 and J usage is TRBJ2-1; 8 nucleotides match TRBD1. CDR1 is SGDLS, CDR2 YYNGEE, per germline. V shed 0 bases, J shed 4 bases, and the junction held 12 bases outside the gene matches. This CDR3 region has 18 residues. Here the CDR3 reads CASSVGEQGEIYYNEQFF. The CDR3 coding sequence is TGTGCCAGCAGCGTAGGAGAACAGGGGGAGATTTATTACAATGAGCAGTTCTTC.

The chain couples TRBV3-1 (or the pseudogene TRBV3-2) to TRBJ2-1; TRBD1 aligns across 8 bases. The CDR3 runs to 17 residues. Germline CDR1 and CDR2: LGHDT and YNNKEL (reference sequence). After removal of 5 bases from V and 0 bases from J, the junction contained 9 bases not matched to a gene. In nucleotides, the CDR3 is TGTGCCAGCAGCGAGAGACAGGGGACGAGCTCCTACAATGAGCAGTTCTTC. It encodes CASSERQGTSSYNEQFF.

This clone appeared a single time. V is TRBV12-5 and J is TRBJ2-7, with 8 nucleotides matching TRBD2. Germline-derived CDR1 and CDR2 are LGHNT and FRNRAP. With V trimmed by 9 bases and J by 0 bases, 7 bases remained unmatched. The CDR3 is 14 residues long. CDR3 protein: CASAIGGASYEQYF. The CDR3 nucleotides are TGTGCTAGCGCCATCGGGGGGGCCTCCTACGAGCAGTACTTC.

The chain joins TRBV5-1 to TRBJ2-6, with TRBD1 matching over 7 bases. CDR3 length: 18 amino acids. The V gene end was trimmed by 2 bases and the J gene end by 1 base; junction bases not matched to a gene: 9. Germline CDR1 reads SGHRS; CDR2 reads YFSETQ. The DNA of the CDR3 is TGCGCCAGCAGCTTCCAAGGACAGGCTCGTTCTGGGGCCAACGTCCTGACTTTC. Encoded protein: CASSFQGQARSGANVLTF.